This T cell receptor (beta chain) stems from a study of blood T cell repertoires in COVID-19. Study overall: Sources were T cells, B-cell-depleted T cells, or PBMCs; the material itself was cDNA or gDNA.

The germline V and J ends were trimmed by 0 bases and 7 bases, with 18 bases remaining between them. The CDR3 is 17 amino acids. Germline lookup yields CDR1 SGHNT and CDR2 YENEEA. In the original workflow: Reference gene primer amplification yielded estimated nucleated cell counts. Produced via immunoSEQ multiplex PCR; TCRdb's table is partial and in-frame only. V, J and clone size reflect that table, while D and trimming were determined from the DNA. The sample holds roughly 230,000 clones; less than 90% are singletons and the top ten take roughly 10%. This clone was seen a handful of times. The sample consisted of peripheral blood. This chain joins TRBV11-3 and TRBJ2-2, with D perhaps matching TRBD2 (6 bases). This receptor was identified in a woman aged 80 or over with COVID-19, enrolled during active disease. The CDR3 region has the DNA TGTGCCAGCAGCTTAGATCGAAGGCGGGGCTTTGGCGGGGAGCTGTTTTTT. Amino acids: CASSLDRRRGFGGELFF. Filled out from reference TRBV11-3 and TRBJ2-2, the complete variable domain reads EAGVVQSPRYKIIEKKQPVAFWCNPISGHNTLYWYLQNLGQGPELLIRYENEEAVDDSQLPKDRFSAERLKGVDSTLKIQPAELGDSAVYLCASSLDRRRGFGGELFFGEGSRLTVL.